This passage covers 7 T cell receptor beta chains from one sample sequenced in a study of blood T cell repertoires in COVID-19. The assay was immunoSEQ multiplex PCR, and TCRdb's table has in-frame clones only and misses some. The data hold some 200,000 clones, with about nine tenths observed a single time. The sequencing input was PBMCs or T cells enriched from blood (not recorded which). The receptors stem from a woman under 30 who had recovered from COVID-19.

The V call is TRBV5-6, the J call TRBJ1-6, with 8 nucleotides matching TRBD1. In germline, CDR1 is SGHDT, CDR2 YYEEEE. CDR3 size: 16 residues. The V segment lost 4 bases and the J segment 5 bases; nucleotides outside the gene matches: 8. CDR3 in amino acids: CASSDNRGAHNSPLHF. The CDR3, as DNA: TGTGCCAGCAGCGACAACAGGGGGGCTCATAATTCACCCCTCCACTTT.

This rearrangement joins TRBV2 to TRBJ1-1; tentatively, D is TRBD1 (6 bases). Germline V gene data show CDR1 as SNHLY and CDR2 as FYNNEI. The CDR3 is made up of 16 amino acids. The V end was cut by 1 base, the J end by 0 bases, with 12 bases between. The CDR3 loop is CASSEGAGTLNTEAFF. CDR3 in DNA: TGTGCCAGCAGTGAAGGGGCCGGGACACTGAACACTGAAGCTTTCTTT.

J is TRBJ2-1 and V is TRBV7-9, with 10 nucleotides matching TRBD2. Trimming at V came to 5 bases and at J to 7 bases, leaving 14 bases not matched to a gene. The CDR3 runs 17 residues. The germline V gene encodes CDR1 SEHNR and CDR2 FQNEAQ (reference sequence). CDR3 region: CASSLGHGLAVNNEQFF. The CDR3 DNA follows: TGTGCCAGCAGCCTAGGTCATGGACTAGCGGTTAATAATGAGCAGTTCTTC.

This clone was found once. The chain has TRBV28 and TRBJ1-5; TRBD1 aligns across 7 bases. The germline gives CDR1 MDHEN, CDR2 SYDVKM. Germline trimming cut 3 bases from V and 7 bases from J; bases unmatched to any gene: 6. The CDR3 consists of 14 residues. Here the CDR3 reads CASSFRQGGQPQHF. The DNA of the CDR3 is TGTGCCAGCAGTTTTCGACAGGGCGGCCAGCCCCAGCATTTT.

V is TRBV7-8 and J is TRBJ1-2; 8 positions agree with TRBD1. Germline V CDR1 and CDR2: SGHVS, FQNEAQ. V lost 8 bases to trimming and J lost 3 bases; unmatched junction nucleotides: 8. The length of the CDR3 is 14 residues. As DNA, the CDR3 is TGTGCCAGCGCCCGGACAGGGATCGACTATGGCTACACCTTC. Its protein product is CASARTGIDYGYTF.

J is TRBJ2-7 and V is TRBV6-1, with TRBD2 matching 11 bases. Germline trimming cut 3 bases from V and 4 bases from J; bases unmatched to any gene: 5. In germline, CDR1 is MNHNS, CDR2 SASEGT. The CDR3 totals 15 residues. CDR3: CASSDLAGGEYEQYF. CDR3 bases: TGTGCCAGCAGTGATCTAGCGGGAGGAGAATACGAGCAGTACTTC.

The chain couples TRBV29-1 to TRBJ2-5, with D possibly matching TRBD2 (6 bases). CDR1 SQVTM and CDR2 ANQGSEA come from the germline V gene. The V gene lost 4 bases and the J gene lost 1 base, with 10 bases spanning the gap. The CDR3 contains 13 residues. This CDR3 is CSVGDGGQETQYF. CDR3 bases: TGCAGCGTTGGGGACGGGGGCCAAGAGACCCAGTACTTC. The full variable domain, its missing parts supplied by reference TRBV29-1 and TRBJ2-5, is SAVISQKPSRDICQRGTSLTIQCQVDSQVTMMFWYRQQPGQSLTLIATANQGSEATYESGFVIDKFPISRPNLTFSTLTVSNMSPEDSSIYLCSVGDGGQETQYFGPGTRLLVL.